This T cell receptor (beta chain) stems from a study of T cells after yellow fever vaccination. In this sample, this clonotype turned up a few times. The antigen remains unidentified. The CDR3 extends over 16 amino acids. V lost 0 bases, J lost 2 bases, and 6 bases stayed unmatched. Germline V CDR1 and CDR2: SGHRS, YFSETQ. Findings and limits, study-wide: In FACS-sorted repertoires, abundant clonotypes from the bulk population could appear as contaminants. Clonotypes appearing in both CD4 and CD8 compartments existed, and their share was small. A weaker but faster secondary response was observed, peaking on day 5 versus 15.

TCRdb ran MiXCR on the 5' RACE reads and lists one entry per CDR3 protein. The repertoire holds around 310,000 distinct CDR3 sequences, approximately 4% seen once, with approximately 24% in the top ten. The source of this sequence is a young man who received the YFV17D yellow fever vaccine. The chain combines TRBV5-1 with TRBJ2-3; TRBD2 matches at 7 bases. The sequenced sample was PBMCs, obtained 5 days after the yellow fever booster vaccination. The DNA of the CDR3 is TGCGCCAGCAGCTTGGCCGGGACTACTCTCACAGATACGCAGTATTTT. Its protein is CASSLAGTTLTDTQYF.